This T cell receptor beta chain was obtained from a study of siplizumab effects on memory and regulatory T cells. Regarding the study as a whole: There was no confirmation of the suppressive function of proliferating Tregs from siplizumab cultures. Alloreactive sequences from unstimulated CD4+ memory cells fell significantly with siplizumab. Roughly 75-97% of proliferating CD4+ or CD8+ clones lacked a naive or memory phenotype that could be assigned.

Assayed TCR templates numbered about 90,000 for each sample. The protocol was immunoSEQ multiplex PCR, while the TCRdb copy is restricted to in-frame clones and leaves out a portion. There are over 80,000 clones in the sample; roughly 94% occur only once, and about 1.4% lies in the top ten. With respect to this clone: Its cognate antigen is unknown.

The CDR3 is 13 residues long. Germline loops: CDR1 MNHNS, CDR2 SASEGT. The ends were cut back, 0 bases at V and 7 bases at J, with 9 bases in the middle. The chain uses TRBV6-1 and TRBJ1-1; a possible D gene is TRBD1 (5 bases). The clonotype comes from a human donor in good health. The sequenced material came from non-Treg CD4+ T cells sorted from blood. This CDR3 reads CASSEARGYEAFF. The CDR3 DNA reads TGTGCCAGCAGTGAAGCAAGGGGCTATGAAGCTTTCTTT.